Below are 22 T cell receptor beta chains sequenced from a single sample in a study of CD8 T cells in ankylosing spondylitis. One entry per CDR3 protein, called by TCRdb with MiXCR from the 5' RACE reads. The table records about 360,000 distinct CDR3 sequences, approximately 22% of them present only once. Sequences were obtained from blood, either unsorted or a sorted T cell fraction (not recorded which). These receptors were obtained from a male donor with ankylosing spondylitis or in good health (not recorded which).

The chain employs TRBV9 and TRBJ1-1, with 8 bases aligning to TRBD1. Germline CDR1 is SGDLS and CDR2 is YYNGEE. The CDR3 length is 15 residues. V lost 4 bases and J lost 1; bases outside the gene matches: 6. CDR3 residues: CASSPGTGGNTEAFF. The DNA of the CDR3 is TGTGCCAGCAGCCCAGGGACAGGAGGGAACACTGAAGCTTTCTTT.

The chain recombines TRBV30 with TRBJ2-5; D gene uncertain. Germline CDR1 is GTSNPN and CDR2 is SVGIG (reference sequence). Trimming cost V 0 bases and J 4 bases, with 6 bases left between them. The CDR3 is made up of 12 amino acids. The chain's CDR3 is CAWSVLAETQYF. CDR3 in DNA: TGTGCCTGGAGTGTACTGGCAGAGACCCAGTACTTC.

This rearrangement joins TRBV5-6 to TRBJ2-3; D not certain. The CDR3 is made up of 17 amino acids. Trimming left V 1 base short and J 5 bases short, with 20 bases between. Germline V gives CDR1 SGHDT, CDR2 YYEEEE. The CDR3 loop reads CASSLYWTTRPLDTQYF. The CDR3 bases are TGTGCCAGCAGCTTGTATTGGACCACTCGCCCTTTAGATACGCAGTATTTT.

This clonotype was recorded many times. This chain connects TRBV6-6 to TRBJ2-7; no firm D call. The V end was cut by 6 bases, the J end by 1 base, with 4 bases between. Germline V gene data show CDR1 as MNHNY and CDR2 as SVGAGI (reference sequence). The CDR3 is 11 amino acids. The CDR3: CASRTSYEQYF. As DNA, the CDR3 is TGTGCCAGCAGAACATCCTACGAGCAGTACTTC.

The table lists this clonotype with a few counts. The gene calls are TRBV9 and TRBJ2-1; 10 bases map to TRBD1. The germline V gene encodes CDR1 SGDLS and CDR2 YYNGEE. Trimming took 0 bases from V and 4 from J; bases not matched to a gene: 4. The CDR3 loop spans 16 amino acids. Here the CDR3 DNA reads TGTGCCAGCAGCGTAGTCTGGACAGGGGGATACAATGAGCAGTTCTTC. Amino acid sequence: CASSVVWTGGYNEQFF.

This clonotype came up a few times. This chain links TRBV4-1 with TRBJ2-5; TRBD1 matches at 10 bases. CDR3 size: 15 residues. With 4 bases clipped from V and 3 bases from J, the junction kept 5 bases outside the gene matches. Germline V gene lookup returns CDR1 MGHRA and CDR2 YSYEKL. CDR3: CASSPRGTGEETQYF. The CDR3 DNA sequence: TGCGCCAGCAGCCCGCGGGGGACAGGGGAAGAGACCCAGTACTTC.

This rearrangement joins TRBV5-5 to TRBJ2-2; 8 bases fit TRBD1. The germline V gene encodes CDR1 SGHKS and CDR2 YYEKEE (reference sequence). The CDR3 is made up of 16 amino acids. After removal of 4 bases from V and 5 bases from J, the junction contained 10 bases not matched to a gene. CDR3 protein: CASSEPDRALTGELFF. In nucleotides, the CDR3 is TGTGCCAGCAGCGAACCGGACAGGGCCTTAACCGGGGAGCTGTTTTTT.

This sequence joins TRBV11-2 and TRBJ2-1; TRBD2 agrees at 7 bases. V was clipped by 8 bases and J by 9 bases; unmatched bases: 13. The CDR3 spans 14 residues. CDR1 and CDR2 from the germline V gene are SGHAT and FQNNGV. CDR3 residues: CASGSRLAWGEQFF. In DNA form, the CDR3 reads TGTGCCAGCGGCTCTCGACTAGCATGGGGTGAGCAGTTCTTC.

The J gene is TRBJ2-7, the V gene TRBV12-3 or TRBV12-4; D could derive from TRBD1 or TRBD2 (5 bases each). Trimming removed 3 bases at V and 2 bases at J, with 11 bases between. The CDR3 totals 14 residues. Written as DNA, the CDR3 is TGTGCCAGCAGTTTGGGGGACGGTCCCTACGAGCAGTACTTC. This sequence encodes CASSLGDGPYEQYF.

This chain uses TRBV20-1 with TRBJ1-5, with D possibly matching TRBD1 (5 bases). This CDR3 is built from 13 residues. Germline lookup yields CDR1 DFQATT and CDR2 SNEGSKA (reference sequence). V dropped 1 base and J dropped 4 bases, with 8 bases sitting between them. In nucleotides, the CDR3 is TGCAGTGCTAGAGGGGGACGGAATCAGCCCCAGCATTTT. Residues: CSARGGRNQPQHF.

This chain uses TRBV29-1 with TRBJ1-2; D uncertain. V lost 6 bases to trimming and J lost 8 bases, with 7 bases between them. Germline assignment: CDR1 SQVTM and CDR2 ANQGSEA. This CDR3 is built from 9 residues. The CDR3 sequence is CSVTEGYTF. CDR3 sequence (DNA): TGCAGCGTGACGGAAGGCTACACCTTC.

V gene TRBV6-5 combines with J gene TRBJ2-3; 12 bases match TRBD2. Germline V CDR1 and CDR2: MNHEY, SVGAGI. With 0 bases clipped from V and 1 base from J, the junction kept 8 bases outside the gene matches. This CDR3 spans 19 amino acids. CDR3 DNA sequence: TGTGCCAGCAGTTACTCCCGGCTAGCGGGGGGGCTTGGCACAGATACGCAGTATTTT. This encodes CASSYSRLAGGLGTDTQYF.

As regards this clonotype: A read error may account for a junction end that differs from germline. The CDR3 loop is CASRLAVRDSQDTQYF. CDR3 DNA sequence: TGTGCCAGCAGATTGGCCGTACGGGACAGTCAGGATACGCAGTATTTT. V usage is TRBV5-6 and J usage is TRBJ2-3, with TRBD1 identical over 7 bases. Per germline, CDR1 SGHDT and CDR2 YYEEEE. CDR3 length: 16 residues.

The gene calls are TRBV6-2 or TRBV6-3 and TRBJ2-2; D not resolved. The V and J ends lost 7 bases and 3 bases respectively, with 9 bases between them. Germline CDR1 and CDR2: MNHEY and SVGEGT. This CDR3 region has 13 residues. This chain's CDR3 is CASTNGYTGELFF. CDR3 nucleotide sequence: TGTGCCAGCACCAACGGTTACACCGGGGAGCTGTTTTTT.

This clonotype showed up just a few times. The rearrangement joins TRBV15 to TRBJ2-1, with D unresolved. This CDR3 comprises 16 residues. Germline CDR1 reads LNHNV; CDR2 reads YYDKDF (reference sequence). The V end was cut by 5 bases, the J end by 0 bases, with 14 bases between. DNA for the CDR3: TGTGCCACCAGCGGAACCGGGCCCCACTCCTACAATGAGCAGTTCTTC. Its translation is CATSGTGPHSYNEQFF. The variable domain in full, completed from reference TRBV15 and TRBJ2-1, reads DAMVIQNPRYQVTQFGKPVTLSCSQTLNHNVMYWYQQKSSQAPKLLFHYYDKDFNNEADTPDNFQSRRPNTSFCFLDIRSPGLGDTAMYLCATSGTGPHSYNEQFFGPGTRLTVL.

The chain employs TRBV30 and TRBJ2-5; D is perhaps TRBD1 or TRBD2 (6 bases each). The CDR3 consists of 14 residues. V lost 4 bases to trimming and J lost 5 bases, with 17 bases between them. CDR1 GTSNPN and CDR2 SVGIG come from the germline V gene (reference sequence). The CDR3 sequence: CAWTWGASEETQYF. The CDR3 DNA sequence: TGTGCCTGGACCTGGGGGGCTAGCGAGGAGACCCAGTACTTC.

The sample holds a few counts of this clonotype. The chain uses TRBV9 and TRBJ2-1; TRBD2 matches 8 bases. CDR1 and CDR2 (germline): SGDLS, YYNGEE. The CDR3 consists of 15 residues. Trimming took 3 bases from V and 5 from J; bases not matched to a gene: 7. CDR3 region: CASSGRLASHNEQFF. The CDR3 DNA is TGTGCCAGCAGCGGACGACTAGCGAGCCACAATGAGCAGTTCTTC.

The gene calls are TRBV29-1 and TRBJ1-1; tentatively, D is TRBD1 (6 bases). V was pared by 8 bases and J by 2 bases, with 18 bases between. Looked up from germline, CDR1 is SQVTM and CDR2 is ANQGSEA. The CDR3 covers 14 residues. CDR3: CSTPATGGNTEAFF. The CDR3 bases are TGCAGCACCCCCGCGACAGGCGGAAACACTGAAGCTTTCTTT.

This clonotype was seen a handful of times. The chain carries TRBV4-1 and TRBJ2-7; TRBD2 matches 8 bases. J was trimmed by 12 bases and V by 5 bases; bases with no gene match: 15. This CDR3 is built from 14 residues. Germline values: CDR1 MGHRA, CDR2 YSYEKL. CDR3 DNA sequence: TGCGCCAGCAGCAAACAGATAGTAGCGGGGATGCTGTACTTC. Translated: CASSKQIVAGMLYF.

The CDR3 is CASSLLQGAQPQHF. The CDR3 DNA follows: TGTGCCAGCAGTTTATTACAGGGGGCTCAGCCCCAGCATTTT. The gene calls are TRBV27 and TRBJ1-5; 9 bases agree with TRBD1. Germline loops: CDR1 MNHEY, CDR2 SMNVEV (reference sequence). J gave up 6 bases and V 1 base, and 1 base lay outside the gene matches. CDR3 length: 14 residues.

This clonotype showed up just a few times. The chain links TRBV5-1 to TRBJ2-1; either TRBD1 or TRBD2 may supply D (5 bases each). This CDR3 comprises 15 residues. Germline V CDR1 and CDR2: SGHRS, YFSETQ. V lost 3 bases and J lost 6, with 16 bases in between. The CDR3 loop reads CASSWDRDGSNEQFF. The CDR3 nucleotides read TGCGCCAGCAGCTGGGACCGGGACGGAAGCAATGAGCAGTTCTTC. Full variable domain (outside the CDR3, taken from reference TRBV5-1 and TRBJ2-1): KAGVTQTPRYLIKTRGQQVTLSCSPISGHRSVSWYQQTPGQGLQFLFEYFSETQRNKGNFPGRFSGRQFSNSRSEMNVSTLELGDSALYLCASSWDRDGSNEQFFGPGTRLTVL.

V is TRBV11-2 and J is TRBJ2-1; 10 bases line up with TRBD2. CDR1 SGHAT and CDR2 FQNNGV come from the germline V gene. The CDR3 is made up of 14 amino acids. V was pared by 5 bases and J by 6 bases, with 4 bases of the junction left unmatched. CDR3 in DNA: TGTGCCAGCAGCAGCGGGGGGGCCCCCAATGAGCAGTTCTTC. Its translation is CASSSGGAPNEQFF.